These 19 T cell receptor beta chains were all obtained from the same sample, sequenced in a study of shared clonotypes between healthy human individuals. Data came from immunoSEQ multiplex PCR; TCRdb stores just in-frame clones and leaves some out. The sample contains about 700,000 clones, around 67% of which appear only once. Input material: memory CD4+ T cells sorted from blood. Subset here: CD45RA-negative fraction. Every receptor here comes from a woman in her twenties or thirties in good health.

CDR3 amino acids: CASRKQSSYEQYF. The CDR3, as DNA: TGTGCCAGCAGAAAACAGTCGTCCTACGAGCAGTACTTC. V is TRBV6-6 and J is TRBJ2-7; D is unclear. Trimming removed 6 bases from V and 1 base from J, with 10 bases in between. The CDR3 sequence is 13 residues long. Germline loops: CDR1 MNHNY, CDR2 SVGAGI (reference sequence).

The CDR3 nucleotides are TGTGCCAGCAGTTTATGGGCAGAATTAATCTATGGCTACACCTTC. Encoded protein: CASSLWAELIYGYTF. The rearrangement joins TRBV28 to TRBJ1-2; no clear D. CDR3 length: 15 amino acids. Trimming pared 0 bases from V and 4 bases from J, leaving 12 bases between. CDR1 and CDR2 (germline): MDHEN, SYDVKM.

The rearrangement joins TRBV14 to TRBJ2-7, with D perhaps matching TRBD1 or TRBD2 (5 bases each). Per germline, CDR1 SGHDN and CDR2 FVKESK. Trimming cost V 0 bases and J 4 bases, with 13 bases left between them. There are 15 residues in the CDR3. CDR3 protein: CASSQDWGRSYEQYF. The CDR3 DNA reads TGTGCCAGCAGCCAAGATTGGGGACGAAGTTACGAGCAGTACTTC.

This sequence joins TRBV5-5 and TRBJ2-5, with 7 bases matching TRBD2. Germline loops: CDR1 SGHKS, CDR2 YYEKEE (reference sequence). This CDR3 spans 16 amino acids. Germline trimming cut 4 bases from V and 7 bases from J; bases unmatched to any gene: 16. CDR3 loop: CASSTTSTSSSGTQYF. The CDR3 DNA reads TGTGCCAGCAGCACTACATCGACTAGCTCTTCGGGGACCCAGTACTTC.

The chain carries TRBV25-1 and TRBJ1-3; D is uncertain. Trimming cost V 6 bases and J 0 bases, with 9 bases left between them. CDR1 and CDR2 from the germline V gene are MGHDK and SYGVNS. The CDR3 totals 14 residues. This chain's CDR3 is CASSAPASGNTIYF. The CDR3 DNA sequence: TGTGCCAGCAGCGCTCCAGCCTCTGGAAACACCATATATTTT.

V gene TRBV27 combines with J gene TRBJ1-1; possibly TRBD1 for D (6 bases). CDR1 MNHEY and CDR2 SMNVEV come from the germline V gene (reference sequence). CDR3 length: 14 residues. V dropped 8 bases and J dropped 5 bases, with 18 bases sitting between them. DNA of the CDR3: TGTGCCAGCTCCAACCCAGGGGCATCGACTGAAGCTTTCTTT. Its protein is CASSNPGASTEAFF.

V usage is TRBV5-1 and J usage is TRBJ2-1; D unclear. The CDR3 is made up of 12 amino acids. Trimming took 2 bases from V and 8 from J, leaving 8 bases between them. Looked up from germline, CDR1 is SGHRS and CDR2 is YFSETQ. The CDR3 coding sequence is TGCGCCAGCAGCTTTAACCAGCATGAGCAGTTCTTC. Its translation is CASSFNQHEQFF. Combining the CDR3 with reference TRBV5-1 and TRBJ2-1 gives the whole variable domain KAGVTQTPRYLIKTRGQQVTLSCSPISGHRSVSWYQQTPGQGLQFLFEYFSETQRNKGNFPGRFSGRQFSNSRSEMNVSTLELGDSALYLCASSFNQHEQFFGPGTRLTVL.

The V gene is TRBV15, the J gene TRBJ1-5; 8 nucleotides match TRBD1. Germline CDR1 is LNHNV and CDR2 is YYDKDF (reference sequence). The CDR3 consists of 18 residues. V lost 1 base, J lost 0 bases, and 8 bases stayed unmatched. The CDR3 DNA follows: TGTGCCACCAGCAGAGGGACAGGGTACTTCGATAGCAATCAGCCCCAGCATTTT. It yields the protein CATSRGTGYFDSNQPQHF.

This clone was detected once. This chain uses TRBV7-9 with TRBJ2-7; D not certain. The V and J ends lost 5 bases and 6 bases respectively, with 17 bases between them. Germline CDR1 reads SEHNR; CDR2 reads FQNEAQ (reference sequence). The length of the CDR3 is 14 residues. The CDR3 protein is CASSPHGVYREQYF. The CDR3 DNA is TGTGCCAGCAGCCCGCATGGGGTCTACCGCGAGCAGTACTTC.

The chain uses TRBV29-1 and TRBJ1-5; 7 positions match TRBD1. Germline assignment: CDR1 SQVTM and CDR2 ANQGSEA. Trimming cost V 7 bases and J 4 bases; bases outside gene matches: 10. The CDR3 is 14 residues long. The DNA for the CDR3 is TGCAGCGCCGTGAGCCAGGGGGTAAATCAGCCCCAGCATTTT. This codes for CSAVSQGVNQPQHF.

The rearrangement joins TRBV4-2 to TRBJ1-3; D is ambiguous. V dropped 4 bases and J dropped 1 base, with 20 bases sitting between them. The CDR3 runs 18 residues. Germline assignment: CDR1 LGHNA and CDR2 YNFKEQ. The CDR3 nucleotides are TGTGCCAGCAGCCGAGAATCGACGGCCCGTGAATCTGGAAACACCATATATTTT. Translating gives CASSRESTARESGNTIYF.

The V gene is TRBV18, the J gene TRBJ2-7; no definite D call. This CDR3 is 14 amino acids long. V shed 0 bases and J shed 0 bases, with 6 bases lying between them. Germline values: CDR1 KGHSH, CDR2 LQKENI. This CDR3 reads CASSPPSSSYEQYF. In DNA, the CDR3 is TGTGCCAGCTCACCACCGTCGAGCTCCTACGAGCAGTACTTC.

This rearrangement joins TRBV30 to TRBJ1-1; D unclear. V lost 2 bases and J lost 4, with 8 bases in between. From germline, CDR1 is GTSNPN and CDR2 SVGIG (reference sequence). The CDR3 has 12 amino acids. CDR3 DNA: TGTGCCTGGAGTATCTTGGGCACTGAAGCTTTCTTT. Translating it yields CAWSILGTEAFF.

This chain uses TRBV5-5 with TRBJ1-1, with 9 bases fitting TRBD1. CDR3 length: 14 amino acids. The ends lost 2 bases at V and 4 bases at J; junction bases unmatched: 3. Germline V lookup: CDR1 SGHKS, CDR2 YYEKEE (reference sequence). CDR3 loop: CASSFLDRGTEAFF. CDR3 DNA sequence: TGTGCCAGCAGCTTCTTGGACAGGGGCACTGAAGCTTTCTTT. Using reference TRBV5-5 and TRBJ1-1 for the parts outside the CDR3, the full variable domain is DAGVTQSPTHLIKTRGQQVTLRCSPISGHKSVSWYQQVLGQGPQFIFQYYEKEERGRGNFPDRFSARQFPNYSSELNVNALLLGDSALYLCASSFLDRGTEAFFGQGTRLTVV.

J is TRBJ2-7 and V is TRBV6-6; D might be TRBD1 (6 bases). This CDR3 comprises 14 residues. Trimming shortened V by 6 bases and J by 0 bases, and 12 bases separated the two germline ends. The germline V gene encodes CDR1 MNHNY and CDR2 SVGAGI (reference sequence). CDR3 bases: TGTGCCAGCAGACGACAGGTTAGCTCCTACGAGCAGTACTTC. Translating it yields CASRRQVSSYEQYF.

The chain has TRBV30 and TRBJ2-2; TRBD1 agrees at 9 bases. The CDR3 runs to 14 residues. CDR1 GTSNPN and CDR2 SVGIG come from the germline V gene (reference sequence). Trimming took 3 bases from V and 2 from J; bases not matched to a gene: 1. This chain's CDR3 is CAWRQGANTGELFF. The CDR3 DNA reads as TGTGCCTGGAGACAGGGGGCCAACACCGGGGAGCTGTTTTTT.

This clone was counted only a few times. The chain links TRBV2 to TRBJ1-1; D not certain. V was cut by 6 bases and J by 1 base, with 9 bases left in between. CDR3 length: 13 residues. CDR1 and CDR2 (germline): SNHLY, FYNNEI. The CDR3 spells CASRGSGNTEAFF. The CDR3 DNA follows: TGTGCCAGCAGGGGATCCGGGAACACTGAAGCTTTCTTT. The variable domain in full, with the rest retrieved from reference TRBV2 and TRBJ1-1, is EPEVTQTPSHQVTQMGQEVILRCVPISNHLYFYWYRQILGQKVEFLVSFYNNEISEKSEIFDDQFSVERPDGSNFTLKIRSTKLEDSAMYFCASRGSGNTEAFFGQGTRLTVV.

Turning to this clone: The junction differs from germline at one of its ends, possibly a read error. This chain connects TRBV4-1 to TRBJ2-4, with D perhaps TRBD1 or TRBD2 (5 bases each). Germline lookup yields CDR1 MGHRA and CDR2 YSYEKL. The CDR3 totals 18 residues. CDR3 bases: TGCGCCAGCAGCCAAGGGGCGGCAGGGTCGCGGGCCAAGAACATTCAGTACTTC. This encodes CASSQGAAGSRAKNIQYF.

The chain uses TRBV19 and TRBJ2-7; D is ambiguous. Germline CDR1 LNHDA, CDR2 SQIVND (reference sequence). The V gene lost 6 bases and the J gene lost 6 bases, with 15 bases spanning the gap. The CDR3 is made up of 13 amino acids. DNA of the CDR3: TGTGCCAGTAGCAAATCAACGGAGTCCGAGCAGTACTTC. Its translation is CASSKSTESEQYF.